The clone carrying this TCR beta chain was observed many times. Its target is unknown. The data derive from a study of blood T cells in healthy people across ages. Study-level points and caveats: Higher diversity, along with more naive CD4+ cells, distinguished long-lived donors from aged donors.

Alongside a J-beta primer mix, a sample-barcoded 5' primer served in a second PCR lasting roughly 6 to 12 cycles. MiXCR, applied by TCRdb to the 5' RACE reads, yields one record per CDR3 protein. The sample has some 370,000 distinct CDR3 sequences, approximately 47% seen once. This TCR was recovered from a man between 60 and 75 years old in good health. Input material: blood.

The CDR3 here is CSVEDHTGLVYEQYF. CDR3 DNA sequence: TGCAGCGTTGAAGACCATACCGGGTTGGTCTACGAGCAGTACTTC. The J gene is TRBJ2-7, the V gene TRBV29-1; D remains ambiguous. Germline V gene sequence: CDR1 SQVTM, CDR2 ANQGSEA. V was pared by 0 bases and J by 3 bases, with 15 bases between. CDR3 length: 15 amino acids.